The subject of this entry is one TCR beta chain. The CDR3 has 12 residues. V lost 8 bases and J 5 bases, leaving 10 bases between the germline ends. CDR1 is MNHEY, CDR2 SMNVEV, per germline (reference sequence). This entry belongs to a study of blood T cell repertoires in COVID-19. TCRdb's copy holds only in-frame clones and misses some; the assay was immunoSEQ multiplex PCR. The sample has fewer than 200,000 clones; approximately 90% are singletons. The clonotype originates from a woman aged 18-29 years who had recovered from COVID-19. Sequencing used peripheral blood. The chain joins TRBV27 to TRBJ2-1; perhaps TRBD2 as D (6 bases). CDR3 region: CASWRENNEQFF. The CDR3 DNA reads as TGTGCCAGCTGGCGGGAAAACAATGAGCAGTTCTTC.